This TCR beta chain was identified in a study of human versus mouse CDR3 diversity and MHC coevolution. Study context: immunoSEQ was reported to reach one in 200,000 T cells sensitivity.

Sorting isolated naive CD4 T cells lacking CD45RO and expressing CD62L. Regarding this clone: Its antigen is currently unknown.

Notes on the study in general: Humans had the largest estimated TCR beta repertoire, 1.5 million to 2 million clonotypes.

Sequencing used immunoSEQ multiplex PCR; TCRdb keeps in-frame clones, though not all of them. The sample holds 86,000 or so clones, just under 95% seen once. This TCR came from a person aged 25 to 69 in good health. Sequencing input: naive CD4+ T cells from blood. Subset of the sample: CD45RO-negative CD62L-positive naive CD4 T cells.

The CDR3 DNA reads as TGTGCCAGCAGCTCGCGACCCGGGACAGTCTTGGTGGACACTGAAGCTTTCTTT. Amino acids: CASSSRPGTVLVDTEAFF. The chain combines TRBV7-2 with TRBJ1-1; 7 positions match TRBD1. J was trimmed by 3 bases and V by 4 bases; bases with no gene match: 17. This CDR3 comprises 18 residues. CDR1 and CDR2 from the germline V gene are SGHTA and FQGNSA. Combining the CDR3 with reference TRBV7-2 and TRBJ1-1 gives the whole variable domain GAGVSQSPSNKVTEKGKDVELRCDPISGHTALYWYRQSLGQGLEFLIYFQGNSAPDKSGLPSDRFSAERTGGSVSTLTIQRTQQEDSAVYLCASSSRPGTVLVDTEAFFGQGTRLTVV.